A single sample is the source of the 9 T cell receptor beta chains below, sequenced in a study of blood T cell repertoires in COVID-19. TCRdb's table, derived via immunoSEQ multiplex PCR, lists solely in-frame clones and lacks some. The sample includes roughly 200,000 clones, about 85% of them seen just once. Sequenced input: peripheral blood. The receptors were sampled from a woman in her forties with COVID-19, enrolled during active disease.

This clone was counted between two and nine times. This sequence joins TRBV6-5 and TRBJ2-7; D ambiguous. The V gene lost 6 bases and the J gene lost 3 bases, with 6 bases spanning the gap. Germline V gives CDR1 MNHEY, CDR2 SVGAGI. This CDR3 has 11 residues. The CDR3 is CASRQIYEQYF. The CDR3 region has the DNA TGTGCCAGCAGACAGATCTACGAGCAGTACTTC.

The rearrangement uses TRBV3-1 (or the pseudogene TRBV3-2) and TRBJ1-2; 7 positions match TRBD1. CDR3 size: 14 residues. The germline V gene has CDR1 LGHDT and CDR2 YNNKEL (reference sequence). The trim removed 4 bases at V and 4 bases at J, leaving 6 bases unmatched. The CDR3 coding sequence is TGTGCCAGCAGCCCCAACCGGGACAGCTATGGCTACACCTTC. Amino acid sequence: CASSPNRDSYGYTF.

The rearrangement uses TRBV10-3 and TRBJ1-6; 7 nucleotides agree with TRBD1. The CDR3 extends over 12 amino acids. Germline loops: CDR1 ENHRY, CDR2 SYGVKD. With 11 bases clipped from V and 9 bases from J, the junction kept 7 bases outside the gene matches. CDR3 protein: CAAGTEFSPLHF. The CDR3, as DNA: TGTGCCGCCGGGACAGAATTTTCACCCCTCCACTTT.

This chain links TRBV7-2 with TRBJ2-2, with D unresolved. Deletions cut 4 bases from V and 5 bases from J, with 14 bases between. CDR3 length: 15 residues. CDR1 is SGHTA, CDR2 FQGNSA, per germline. The CDR3: CASSSWLGETGELFF. In nucleotides, the CDR3 is TGTGCCAGCAGCTCCTGGTTGGGCGAGACCGGGGAGCTGTTTTTT.

V is TRBV3-1 (or the pseudogene TRBV3-2) and J is TRBJ1-6, with a weak D call TRBD1 (6 bases). V dropped 3 bases and J dropped 0 bases, with 6 bases sitting between them. Looked up from germline, CDR1 is LGHDT and CDR2 is YNNKEL (reference sequence). This CDR3 is built from 15 residues. CDR3 amino acids: CASSQGASYNSPLHF. In DNA, the CDR3 is TGTGCCAGCAGCCAGGGGGCCTCCTATAATTCACCCCTCCACTTT.

The rearrangement links TRBV18 to TRBJ2-3, with D possibly TRBD1 on 5 matching bases. The V gene's germline CDR1 is KGHSH and CDR2 LQKENI. The V gene lost 3 bases and the J gene lost 3 bases, with 13 bases spanning the gap. The CDR3 totals 15 residues. CDR3 coding DNA: TGTGCCAGCTCACCCACCTACCAGGGTACAGATACGCAGTATTTT. It is translated as CASSPTYQGTDTQYF.

The J gene is TRBJ2-3, the V gene TRBV11-3, with a possible D match to TRBD2 (6 bases). Trimming left V 3 bases short and J 6 bases short, with 10 bases between. The CDR3 is made up of 13 amino acids. Germline V gene sequence: CDR1 SGHNT, CDR2 YENEEA. The CDR3 is CASSFSGEDTQYF. As DNA, the CDR3 is TGTGCCAGCAGCTTTTCGGGGGAGGATACGCAGTATTTT.

This clone has a single count. The genes are TRBV19 and TRBJ1-2; 12 bases match TRBD1. Germline loops: CDR1 LNHDA, CDR2 SQIVND (reference sequence). Trimming cost V 3 bases and J 6 bases; bases outside gene matches: 2. This CDR3 has 14 amino acids. The CDR3 coding sequence is TGTGCCAGTAGTATTGGGACAGGGGGCGATGGCTACACCTTC. Translated: CASSIGTGGDGYTF.

The chain is built from TRBV25-1 and TRBJ2-7, with D possibly TRBD2 on 6 matching bases. The CDR3 runs 14 residues. Trimming took 6 bases from V and 7 from J, leaving 19 bases between them. CDR1 MGHDK and CDR2 SYGVNS come from the germline V gene. CDR3 DNA: TGTGCCAGCAGCCTCGGGGCCTTGGGAGGAGAGCAGTACTTC. It is translated as CASSLGALGGEQYF.